Each of the 7 T cell receptor beta chains below was sequenced from the same sample in a study of blood T cell repertoires in COVID-19. Repertoires were generated with immunoSEQ multiplex PCR, while TCRdb's copy carries only in-frame clones and drops some. The sample gives about 200,000 clones, roughly nine tenths of which show up once; about 8.1% is in the top ten. The sequencing input was PBMCs or T cells enriched from blood (not recorded which). The source is a woman between 18 and 29 years old who had recovered from COVID-19.

The rearrangement uses TRBV19 and TRBJ2-2; 9 bases are a match to TRBD1. The V segment lost 9 bases and the J segment 1 base; nucleotides outside the gene matches: 3. The CDR3 totals 14 residues. Germline CDR1 is LNHDA and CDR2 is SQIVND (reference sequence). CDR3 in DNA: TGTGCCAGCACGGACAGGGGGAACACCGGGGAGCTGTTTTTT. Its translation is CASTDRGNTGELFF.

The CDR3 region has the DNA TGTGCCAGCAGCCCTAGCGGGCCCGGGGAGCTGTTTTTT. This translates into CASSPSGPGELFF. The J gene is TRBJ2-2, the V gene TRBV11-2; 8 bases line up with TRBD2. Germline V gene data show CDR1 as SGHAT and CDR2 as FQNNGV. After removal of 5 bases from V and 6 bases from J, the junction contained 2 bases not matched to a gene. CDR3 size: 13 residues.

In DNA form, the CDR3 reads TGTGCCAGTAGTTTCCAAAACACCGGGGAGCTGTTTTTT. Amino acids: CASSFQNTGELFF. The J gene is TRBJ2-2, the V gene TRBV19, with D hard to call. V was trimmed by 5 bases and J by 2 bases, leaving 6 bases between them. The germline gives CDR1 LNHDA, CDR2 SQIVND (reference sequence). The CDR3 loop spans 13 amino acids.

This clone showed up just once. V gene TRBV7-9 combines with J gene TRBJ1-4; 7 positions agree with TRBD1. The CDR3 consists of 13 residues. Looked up from germline, CDR1 is SEHNR and CDR2 is FQNEAQ (reference sequence). V was clipped by 6 bases and J by 8 bases; unmatched bases: 6. CDR3 residues: CASRDRAHEKLFF. The CDR3 coding sequence is TGTGCCAGCAGAGACAGGGCCCACGAAAAACTGTTTTTT.

This sequence joins TRBV9 and TRBJ1-2; D is unresolved. Trimming cost V 4 bases and J 2 bases, with 15 bases left between them. The CDR3 runs 15 residues. Germline V gene lookup returns CDR1 SGDLS and CDR2 YYNGEE. The CDR3 bases are TGTGCCAGCAGCTCGGAGACGACGGGAAACTATGGCTACACCTTC. Translating it yields CASSSETTGNYGYTF.

The V gene is TRBV7-3, the J gene TRBJ2-1, with 10 nucleotides matching TRBD1. Germline assignment: CDR1 SGHTA and CDR2 FQGTGA. Germline trimming cut 3 bases from V and 8 bases from J; bases unmatched to any gene: 1. This CDR3 region has 13 residues. This CDR3 reads CASSFGTGDEQFF. The CDR3 coding sequence is TGTGCCAGCAGCTTCGGGACAGGGGATGAGCAGTTCTTC.

The chain combines TRBV6-5 with TRBJ1-2; 12 nucleotides line up with TRBD1. This CDR3 comprises 15 residues. CDR1 is MNHEY, CDR2 SVGAGI, per germline. V shed 7 bases, J shed 6 bases, and the junction held 9 bases outside the gene matches. DNA of the CDR3: TGTGCCAGCACTGGGGCGGGACAGGGGGCTGATGGCTACACCTTC. Amino acids: CASTGAGQGADGYTF.